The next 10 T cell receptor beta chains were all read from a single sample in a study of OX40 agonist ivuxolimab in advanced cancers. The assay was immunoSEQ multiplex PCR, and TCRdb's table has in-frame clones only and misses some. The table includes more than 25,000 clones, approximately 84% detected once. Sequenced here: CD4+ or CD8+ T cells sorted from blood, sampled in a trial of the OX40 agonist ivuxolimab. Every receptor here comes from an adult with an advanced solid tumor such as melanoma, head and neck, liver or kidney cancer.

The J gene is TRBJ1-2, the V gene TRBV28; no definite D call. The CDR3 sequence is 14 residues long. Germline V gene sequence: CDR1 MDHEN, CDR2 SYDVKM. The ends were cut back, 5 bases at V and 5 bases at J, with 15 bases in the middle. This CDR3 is CASSPAPEGYGYTF. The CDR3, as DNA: TGTGCCAGCAGTCCCGCCCCGGAAGGGTATGGCTACACCTTC.

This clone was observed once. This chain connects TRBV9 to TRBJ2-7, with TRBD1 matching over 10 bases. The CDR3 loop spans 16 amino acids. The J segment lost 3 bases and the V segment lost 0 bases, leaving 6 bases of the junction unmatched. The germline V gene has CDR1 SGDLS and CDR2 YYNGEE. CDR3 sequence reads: CASSVAAGQGRYEQYF. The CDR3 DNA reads TGTGCCAGCAGCGTAGCTGCGGGACAGGGGCGCTACGAGCAGTACTTC.

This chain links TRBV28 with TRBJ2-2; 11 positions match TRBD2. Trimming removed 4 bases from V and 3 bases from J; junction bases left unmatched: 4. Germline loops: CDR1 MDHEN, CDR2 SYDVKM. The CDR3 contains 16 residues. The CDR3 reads CASSSGTSGHTGELFF. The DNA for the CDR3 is TGTGCCAGCAGTTCCGGGACTAGCGGTCACACCGGGGAGCTGTTTTTT.

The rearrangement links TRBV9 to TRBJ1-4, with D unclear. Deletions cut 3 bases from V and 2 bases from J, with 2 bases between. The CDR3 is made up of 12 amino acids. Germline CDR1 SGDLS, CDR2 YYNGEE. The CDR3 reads CASSGTNEKLFF. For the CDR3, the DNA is TGTGCCAGCAGCGGGACTAATGAAAAACTGTTTTTT.

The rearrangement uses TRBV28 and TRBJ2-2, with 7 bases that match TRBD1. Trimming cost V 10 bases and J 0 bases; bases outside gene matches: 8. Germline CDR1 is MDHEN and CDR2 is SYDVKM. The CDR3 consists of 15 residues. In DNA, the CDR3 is TGTGCCACCAGACTACAGGGGTCGAACACCGGGGAGCTGTTTTTT. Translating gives CATRLQGSNTGELFF. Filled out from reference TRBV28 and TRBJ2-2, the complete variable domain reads DVKVTQSSRYLVKRTGEKVFLECVQDMDHENMFWYRQDPGLGLRLIYFSYDVKMKEKGDIPEGYSVSREKKERFSLILESASTNQTSMYLCATRLQGSNTGELFFGEGSRLTVL.

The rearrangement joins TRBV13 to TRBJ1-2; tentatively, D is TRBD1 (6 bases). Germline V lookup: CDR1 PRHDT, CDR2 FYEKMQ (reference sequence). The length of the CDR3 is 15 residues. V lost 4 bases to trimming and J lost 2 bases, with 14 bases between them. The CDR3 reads CASSSPGEGNYGYTF. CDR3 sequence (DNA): TGTGCCAGCAGCTCCCCAGGGGAAGGCAACTATGGCTACACCTTC.

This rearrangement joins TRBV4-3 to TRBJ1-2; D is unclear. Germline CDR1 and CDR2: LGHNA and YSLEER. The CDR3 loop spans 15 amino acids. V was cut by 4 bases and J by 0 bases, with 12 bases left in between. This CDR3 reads CASSLDRNPNYGYTF. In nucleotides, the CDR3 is TGCGCCAGCAGCCTCGACCGAAACCCTAACTATGGCTACACCTTC.

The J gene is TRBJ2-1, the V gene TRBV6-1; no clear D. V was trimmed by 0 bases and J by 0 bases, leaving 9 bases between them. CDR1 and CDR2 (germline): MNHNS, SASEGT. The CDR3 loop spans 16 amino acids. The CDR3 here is CASSEAGWSSYNEQFF. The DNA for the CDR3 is TGTGCCAGCAGTGAAGCGGGTTGGAGCTCCTACAATGAGCAGTTCTTC.

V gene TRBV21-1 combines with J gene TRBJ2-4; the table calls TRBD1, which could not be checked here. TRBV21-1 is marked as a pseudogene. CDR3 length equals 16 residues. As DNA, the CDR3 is TGTGCCAGCAGCAAAAAACTGGACAGGGGAGGAAACATTCAGTACTTC. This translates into CASSKKLDRGGNIQYF.

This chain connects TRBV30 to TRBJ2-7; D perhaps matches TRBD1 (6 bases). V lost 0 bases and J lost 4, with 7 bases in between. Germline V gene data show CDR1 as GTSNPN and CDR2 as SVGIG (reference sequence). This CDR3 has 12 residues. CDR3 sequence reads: CAWSVTGYEQYF. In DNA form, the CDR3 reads TGTGCCTGGAGTGTAACAGGGTACGAGCAGTACTTC.